This TCR beta chain is from a study of T cells after yellow fever vaccination. Study summary: Any fraction with a low cell number was prepared using SMART-Seq v4 Ultra Low Input.

Findings and limits, study-wide: The study re-detected most primary-vaccination clones after the booster (96% CD4, 85% to 90% CD8).

A single record per CDR3 protein comes from TCRdb applying MiXCR to the 5' RACE reads. The data show about 170,000 distinct CDR3 sequences, about 10% seen once. This clonotype was observed a few times. The antigen remains unidentified. Germline V gene lookup returns CDR1 SGHKS and CDR2 YYEKEE (reference sequence). V lost 7 bases and J lost 0, with 10 bases in between. There are 13 residues in the CDR3. The sequence was collected from a man younger than 35 who received the YFV17D yellow fever vaccine. This chain links TRBV5-5 with TRBJ1-1, with unresolved D. Sequenced here: CD8+ T cells sorted from PBMCs, sampled 15 days after the yellow fever booster vaccination. The CDR3 nucleotides read TGTGCCAGCGGGAACGGATTGAACACTGAAGCTTTCTTT. Residues: CASGNGLNTEAFF.